This TCR beta chain is from a study of T cell clonotyping in hematopoietic cell transplantation (dated by TCRdb to the early 2020s). Broadly, across the study: The study collected 130 to 150 blood samples from 35 consecutive transplant recipients and their related donors. Patients were recruited between September 2015 and 2017 and followed until late 2020 or death. General study outcomes and caveats: Only a small fraction of recipient repertoires overlapped donor repertoires, with over 95% appearing de novo at the given depth. Donor and pretransplant recipient Inverse Simpson Index values predicted broader posttransplant TCR repertoire diversity. The sample size was limited, and because cells were not sorted, the contributions of CD4 and CD8 repertoires could not be separated. Recipient TCR diversity fell after transplant, with pathologically expanded clonotypes rising progressively from day 30 to day 180.

TCR beta CDR3 regions were amplified from genomic DNA with the immunoSEQ assay, a bias-controlled multiplex PCR using V- and J-specific primers. A second PCR step added a proprietary barcode and Illumina adapter sequences to the CDR3 amplicons. CDR3 libraries were sequenced on an Illumina MiSeq instrument. The study's processing was this. Export and quality control were handled in immunoSEQ Analyzer 3.0, while downstream analyses relied on R Bioconductor and Immunarch. Repertoire metrics were calculated using only productive rearrangements within the normalized downsampled data set. In the normalized cohort, clonotypes with more than 5 templates were defined as pathologically expanded. Repertoire diversity was measured with the Inverse Simpson Index. CMV-specificity analyses were carried out on the non-normalized data set to capture all clonotypes. Held by TCRdb, this immuneACCESS table contains in-frame sequences only and omits some clones. Under half of the omission traces to an unresolved V gene where checked; the cause of the rest is unknown. V and J calls plus clone size are reproduced from that table; the DNA served to infer D and trimming. Present in this sample are roughly 38,000 clones, 88% of which were seen just once. The ten largest clones represent about 2.1% of the sample.

Related transplant donors provided blood samples for TCR beta sequencing. Nuclei Lysis Solution was used to extract genomic DNA from fresh or cryopreserved unfractionated peripheral blood mononuclear cells. Of note for this clone: Which antigen it targets is not known. Base qualities are not provided; no much larger clone lies one nucleotide away.

CDR1 and CDR2 are read off the germline V gene (reference sequence) as GTSNPN and SVGIG. V was cut back by 5 bases and J by 5 bases, leaving a gap of 12 bases between them. The CDR3, from cysteine to phenylalanine, totals 12 residues. Only the CDR3 DNA stays, 36 bases, in frame from base 1. The origin of this receptor is a woman between 40 and 50 years old in good health. Some clones in this sample may be carry-over from other donors' samples. Sequencing input: peripheral blood mononuclear cells. Rearrangement joined TRBV30 to TRBJ1-1, with the D gene too uncertain to name. The CDR3 protein is CAWCLGMTEAFF. The nucleotide sequence reads as follows: TGTGCCTGGTGTCTGGGGATGACTGAAGCTTTCTTT.